This entry lists 5 T cell receptor beta chains sequenced from one sample in a study of blood T cell repertoires in COVID-19. Method: immunoSEQ multiplex PCR; TCRdb's copy keeps in-frame clones and lacks some. This table has fewer than 350,000 clones, 86% appearing once. The material sequenced was PBMCs or T cells enriched from blood (not recorded which). Every receptor here comes from a woman aged 40 to 50 with acute COVID-19.

The CDR3 loop reads CAISEGFAGSDTQYF. The CDR3 DNA reads as TGTGCCATCAGTGAGGGGTTCGCGGGGTCGGATACGCAGTATTTT. The rearrangement joins TRBV10-3 to TRBJ2-3; a weak D match, TRBD2 (6 bases). The CDR3 has 15 residues. Germline values: CDR1 ENHRY, CDR2 SYGVKD. The V end was cut by 2 bases, the J end by 6 bases, with 15 bases between.

The chain combines TRBV28 with TRBJ1-1; no clear D. The CDR3 spans 11 residues. V lost 5 bases to trimming and J lost 8 bases, with 9 bases between them. CDR1 and CDR2 (germline): MDHEN, SYDVKM. Here the CDR3 reads CASSDPREAFF. CDR3 DNA: TGTGCCAGCAGTGATCCTCGGGAAGCTTTCTTT.

The J gene is TRBJ2-3, the V gene TRBV28; TRBD1 might be the D (6 bases). Germline lookup yields CDR1 MDHEN and CDR2 SYDVKM. CDR3 length: 14 amino acids. Between the trimmed V and J ends, which lost 5 bases and 6 bases, there was a span of 15 bases. The CDR3 DNA is TGTGCCAGCAGTCTGACAGGAGACCTGGATACGCAGTATTTT. Translated, it gives CASSLTGDLDTQYF.

The chain carries TRBV28 and TRBJ2-7, with a tentative D call TRBD2 (5 bases). The CDR3 runs 13 residues. Per germline, CDR1 MDHEN and CDR2 SYDVKM. V dropped 6 bases and J dropped 3 bases, with 12 bases sitting between them. This CDR3 reads CASRFTGDYEQYF. CDR3 sequence (DNA): TGTGCCAGCAGGTTTACCGGGGACTACGAGCAGTACTTC.

The DNA for the CDR3 is TGTGCCTCTCAAAACCTAGCAACTAATGAAAAACTGTTTTTT. Translation: CASQNLATNEKLFF. This chain connects TRBV6-5 to TRBJ1-4; D not resolved. The ends were cut back, 11 bases at V and 0 bases at J, with 13 bases in the middle. The CDR3 length is 14 residues. Germline CDR1 reads MNHEY; CDR2 reads SVGAGI.